Listed below are T cell receptor beta chains from one sample, sequenced in a study of blood T cell repertoires in COVID-19. The repertoire was sequenced with immunoSEQ multiplex PCR; TCRdb's copy has only in-frame clones and lacks some. The sample lists around 170,000 clones, around 83% occurring once. Sample: peripheral blood. Receptor source: a man aged 65 to 79 who had recovered from COVID-19. Both conserved end residues are part of each CDR3. A D gene is named only where the DNA matches it firmly. Rows may omit the clone size; those that give it use once, few, many or a size class.

J: TRBJ2-2; V: TRBV19; D: .; size: .; DNA: TGTGCCAGTAGTCCAGGGGATCGGGAGCTGTTTTTT; CDR3: CASSPGDRELFF
J: TRBJ2-1; V: TRBV7-2; D: TRBD2; size: few; DNA: TGTGCCAGCAGCCCGACTAGCGGGAAGTGGAATGAGCAGTTCTTC; CDR3: CASSPTSGKWNEQFF
J: TRBJ2-1; V: TRBV10-3; D: TRBD2; size: .; DNA: TGTGCCATCAGTGTGGGGAGGACTAGCGGGGCCAGGGGCAATGAGCAGTTCTTC; CDR3: CAISVGRTSGARGNEQFF
J: TRBJ1-6; V: TRBV5-1; D: TRBD1; size: few; DNA: TGCGCCAGCAGCTTGGGGGACAGGGACGCTTCACCCCTCCACTTT; CDR3: CASSLGDRDASPLHF
J: TRBJ1-2; V: TRBV9; D: TRBD1; size: .; DNA: TGTGCCAGCAGCCCTGGACAGGGGGATGGCTACACCTTC; CDR3: CASSPGQGDGYTF
J: TRBJ1-2; V: TRBV25-1; D: .; size: .; DNA: TGTGCCAGCACGGGGACAACCTTGGGCTACACCTTC; CDR3: CASTGTTLGYTF
J: TRBJ1-5; V: TRBV7-8; D: .; size: few; DNA: TGTGCCAGCAGCTTTAGCCCCGATCAGCCCCAGCATTTT; CDR3: CASSFSPDQPQHF
J: TRBJ2-3; V: TRBV3-1/TRBV3-2; D: TRBD2; size: .; DNA: TGTGCCAGCAGCCCCCAAGGGCTAGCGGGAGGGGCAGATACGCAGTATTTT; CDR3: CASSPQGLAGGADTQYF
J: TRBJ2-3; V: TRBV19; D: TRBD1; size: .; DNA: TGTGCCAGTAGGGGACAGGGGGCTTCAGATACGCAGTATTTT; CDR3: CASRGQGASDTQYF
J: TRBJ2-2; V: TRBV24-1; D: TRBD1; size: .; DNA: TGTGCCACCAGTGATCCTCCGGGACAGGGGAACACCGGGGAGCTGTTTTTT; CDR3: CATSDPPGQGNTGELFF
J: TRBJ2-1; V: TRBV5-4; D: TRBD1; size: few; DNA: TGTGCCAGCAGCGTGGGACAGGGGAATTTCTACAATGAGCAGTTCTTC; CDR3: CASSVGQGNFYNEQFF
J: TRBJ1-3; V: TRBV7-9; D: .; size: many; DNA: TGTGCCAGCAGCCCGCGGTCGAGGATCAACACCATATATTTT; CDR3: CASSPRSRINTIYF
J: TRBJ2-1; V: TRBV6-5; D: TRBD2; size: .; DNA: TGTGCCAGCAGTCCCCGAGCGGGAGCTAGGAATGAGCAGTTCTTC; CDR3: CASSPRAGARNEQFF
J: TRBJ2-7; V: TRBV6-2/TRBV6-3; D: .; size: .; DNA: TGTGCCAGCAGTTACGCCGAAGACACATTCTCCTACGAGCAGTACTTC; CDR3: CASSYAEDTFSYEQYF
J: TRBJ2-4; V: TRBV5-5; D: TRBD1; size: .; DNA: TGTGCCAGCGCTCCGCTAGGGGGCGCGACCAAAAACATTCAGTACTTC; CDR3: CASAPLGGATKNIQYF
J: TRBJ1-1; V: TRBV2; D: .; size: few; DNA: TGTGCCAGCACGGTGAAGAACACTGAAGCTTTCTTT; CDR3: CASTVKNTEAFF